These 20 T cell receptor beta chains came from one sample sequenced in a study of CD8 T cells in ankylosing spondylitis. MiXCR, applied by TCRdb to the 5' RACE reads, yields one record per CDR3 protein. The sample comprises around 340,000 distinct CDR3 sequences, around 15% of which are singletons, and around 0.99% rests with the top ten. The sample was blood, either unsorted or a sorted T cell fraction (not recorded which). These receptors all come from a male donor with ankylosing spondylitis or in good health (not recorded which).

This clonotype was detected only a few times. V and J are TRBV21-1 and TRBJ2-3; the table's D call, TRBD1, has no DNA check behind it. TRBV21-1 is listed as a pseudogene. This CDR3 has 18 amino acids. CDR3 region: CASSKIMAGEESTDTQYF. CDR3 coding DNA: TGTGCCAGCAGCAAGATTATGGCAGGGGAGGAGAGCACAGATACGCAGTATTTT.

V is TRBV7-6 and J is TRBJ1-5; unclear D gene. CDR3 length: 14 amino acids. Germline V gene data show CDR1 as SGHVS and CDR2 as FNYEAQ. V gave up 2 bases and J gave up 1 base, with 6 bases separating them. The CDR3 sequence is CASSLRESNQPQHF. The CDR3 bases are TGTGCCAGCAGCTTACGAGAGAGCAATCAGCCCCAGCATTTT. The whole variable domain, remainder taken from reference TRBV7-6 and TRBJ1-5, is GAGVSQSPRYKVTKRGQDVALRCDPISGHVSLYWYRQALGQGPEFLTYFNYEAQQDKSGLPNDRFSAERPEGSISTLTIQRTEQRDSAMYRCASSLRESNQPQHFGDGTRLSIL.

This clonotype appeared many times. The J gene is TRBJ1-5, the V gene TRBV12-3 or TRBV12-4; TRBD1 agrees at 8 bases. The CDR3 runs to 15 residues. Trimming took 6 bases from V and 2 from J; bases not matched to a gene: 6. CDR3 region: CASSPTGGGNQPQHF. The CDR3 coding sequence is TGTGCCAGCAGCCCCACAGGGGGAGGCAATCAGCCCCAGCATTTT.

The V call is TRBV5-1, the J call TRBJ2-1; D unclear. Germline CDR1 SGHRS, CDR2 YFSETQ. CDR3 length: 14 residues. V was cut by 2 bases and J by 4 bases, with 10 bases left in between. DNA for the CDR3: TGCGCCAGCAGCTTCGAACTCTTTTACAATGAGCAGTTCTTC. It codes for CASSFELFYNEQFF.

This clonotype was counted ten times or more. V is TRBV28 and J is TRBJ2-3; 14 nucleotides match TRBD2. Trimming cost V 4 bases and J 3 bases; bases outside gene matches: 9. The CDR3 loop spans 18 amino acids. The germline gives CDR1 MDHEN, CDR2 SYDVKM. Here the CDR3 reads CASSSLGTSGRWTDTQYF. In DNA form, the CDR3 reads TGTGCCAGCAGTTCCCTCGGGACTAGCGGGAGATGGACAGATACGCAGTATTTT.

There are a few counts of this clonotype. The CDR3 DNA sequence: TGTGCCAGTAGTATAGATAGGTCGACAGGAACGCAGTACTTC. Protein: CASSIDRSTGTQYF. The gene calls are TRBV19 and TRBJ2-7; maybe TRBD1 (6 bases). Looked up from germline, CDR1 is LNHDA and CDR2 is SQIVND (reference sequence). V lost 0 bases, J lost 9 bases, and 15 bases lay in between. CDR3 length equals 14 residues.

This clonotype has more than one count but fewer than ten. V is TRBV7-6 and J is TRBJ2-5; 8 nucleotides match TRBD2. Germline V CDR1 and CDR2: SGHVS, FNYEAQ. The V gene end was trimmed by 4 bases and the J gene end by 5 bases; junction bases not matched to a gene: 9. The length of the CDR3 is 15 residues. The CDR3 sequence is CASSSLGLGSETQYF. DNA for the CDR3: TGTGCCAGCAGCTCCTTGGGACTAGGCTCGGAGACCCAGTACTTC. Drawing the rest from reference TRBV7-6 and TRBJ2-5, the complete variable domain is GAGVSQSPRYKVTKRGQDVALRCDPISGHVSLYWYRQALGQGPEFLTYFNYEAQQDKSGLPNDRFSAERPEGSISTLTIQRTEQRDSAMYRCASSSLGLGSETQYFGPGTRLLVL.

This clonotype was counted only a few times. This chain links TRBV12-3 or TRBV12-4 with TRBJ2-5; the D gene is possibly TRBD2 (6 bases). Trimming pared 5 bases from V and 0 bases from J, leaving 13 bases between. This CDR3 is built from 15 residues. This CDR3 reads CASSPPPGDQETQYF. The CDR3 DNA follows: TGTGCCAGCAGTCCTCCTCCGGGGGACCAAGAGACCCAGTACTTC.

This clonotype was counted between two and nine times. This chain connects TRBV12-3 or TRBV12-4 to TRBJ2-1, with 13 bases lining up with TRBD2. The CDR3 is 15 amino acids. V shed 5 bases and J 10 bases; nucleotides not matched to a gene: 8. The CDR3 protein is CASSQLAGGGSEQFF. CDR3 nucleotide sequence: TGTGCCAGCAGTCAACTAGCGGGGGGGGGGTCGGAGCAGTTCTTC.

The rearrangement joins TRBV2 to TRBJ2-7, with 10 bases matching TRBD2. This CDR3 has 15 amino acids. J lost 6 bases, V lost 2 bases, and 7 bases had no gene match. Looked up from germline, CDR1 is SNHLY and CDR2 is FYNNEI. The CDR3, as DNA: TGTGCCAGCAGTGAAAGTCAGCGGGGGGGCTCCGAGCAGTACTTC. Amino acid sequence: CASSESQRGGSEQYF. Looking up the rest from reference TRBV2 and TRBJ2-7 gives the full variable domain: EPEVTQTPSHQVTQMGQEVILRCVPISNHLYFYWYRQILGQKVEFLVSFYNNEISEKSEIFDDQFSVERPDGSNFTLKIRSTKLEDSAMYFCASSESQRGGSEQYFGPGTRLTVT.

CDR3 sequence reads: CASSLVANANTGELFF. In DNA, the CDR3 is TGTGCCAGCAGCTTGGTGGCCAATGCGAACACCGGGGAGCTGTTTTTT. The rearrangement uses TRBV5-6 and TRBJ2-2; D gene ambiguous. Germline CDR1 reads SGHDT; CDR2 reads YYEEEE. This CDR3 is 16 amino acids long. V lost 0 bases and J lost 0, with 9 bases in between.

The rearrangement joins TRBV27 to TRBJ2-7; 7 positions agree with TRBD1. J lost 0 bases, V lost 3 bases, and 8 bases had no gene match. CDR1 and CDR2 from the germline V gene are MNHEY and SMNVEV (reference sequence). The CDR3 totals 16 residues. The CDR3 coding sequence is TGTGCCAGCAGTTTGTTTTCAACAGGGGCCTCCTACGAGCAGTACTTC. This codes for CASSLFSTGASYEQYF.

This clonotype was observed a handful of times. V is TRBV7-2 and J is TRBJ2-1; a weak D match, TRBD2 (5 bases). The CDR3 has 15 residues. Germline CDR1 is SGHTA and CDR2 is FQGNSA. The V end was cut by 1 base, the J end by 1 base, with 8 bases between. The CDR3 is CASSLGPGSYNEQFF. Written as DNA, the CDR3 is TGTGCCAGCAGCTTAGGTCCGGGGTCCTACAATGAGCAGTTCTTC. Full variable domain (rest looked up from reference TRBV7-2 and TRBJ2-1): GAGVSQSPSNKVTEKGKDVELRCDPISGHTALYWYRQSLGQGLEFLIYFQGNSAPDKSGLPSDRFSAERTGGSVSTLTIQRTQQEDSAVYLCASSLGPGSYNEQFFGPGTRLTVL.

Only one count was recorded for this clonotype. This rearrangement joins TRBV5-1 to TRBJ2-5, with 8 positions matching TRBD1. This CDR3 has 15 residues. V lost 3 bases, J lost 5 bases, and 9 bases stayed unmatched. CDR1 and CDR2 from the germline V gene are SGHRS and YFSETQ. The CDR3 reads CASSSPRTGLETQYF. CDR3 nucleotides: TGCGCCAGCAGCTCCCCTAGGACAGGGTTGGAGACCCAGTACTTC.

The chain is built from TRBV27 and TRBJ2-7, with 9 bases matching TRBD1. Germline V gene data show CDR1 as MNHEY and CDR2 as SMNVEV (reference sequence). CDR3 length: 16 amino acids. Germline trimming cut 6 bases from V and 3 bases from J; bases unmatched to any gene: 12. For the CDR3, the DNA is TGTGCCAGCAGAAAGACAGGGGGTACGGTCAGCTACGAGCAGTACTTC. Translated: CASRKTGGTVSYEQYF.

The chain joins TRBV5-4 to TRBJ2-2; maybe TRBD1 (5 bases). Germline-derived CDR1 and CDR2 are SGHNT and YYREEE (reference sequence). The length of the CDR3 is 14 residues. The germline V and J ends were trimmed by 3 bases and 3 bases, with 9 bases remaining between them. In nucleotides, the CDR3 is TGTGCCAGCAGCTCCACCAGGGACACCGGGGAGCTGTTTTTT. Its protein product is CASSSTRDTGELFF.

This clonotype was seen only a few times. The V gene is TRBV7-9, the J gene TRBJ1-4; no firm D call. With 7 bases removed from V and 7 bases from J, the gap between germline ends came to 13 bases. The length of the CDR3 is 13 residues. Germline V lookup: CDR1 SEHNR, CDR2 FQNEAQ (reference sequence). The CDR3 coding sequence is TGTGCCAGCACCCGGACTGACCCTGAAAAACTGTTTTTT. It codes for CASTRTDPEKLFF.

This sequence joins TRBV5-1 and TRBJ2-3; 8 bases fit TRBD1. The CDR3 is made up of 16 amino acids. The germline V gene encodes CDR1 SGHRS and CDR2 YFSETQ. The V and J ends lost 0 bases and 6 bases, in that order; junction bases with no gene match: 9. The CDR3 DNA sequence: TGCGCCAGCAGCTTGGTTCCAGGACAGGGAGCCGATACGCAGTATTTT. Translation: CASSLVPGQGADTQYF.

This clonotype was found many times. The V call is TRBV5-1, the J call TRBJ1-4, with TRBD1 identical over 8 bases. V was clipped by 1 base and J by 8 bases; unmatched bases: 10. Germline CDR1 SGHRS, CDR2 YFSETQ. The CDR3 totals 16 residues. CDR3: CASSLPAGQGGEKLFF. The CDR3 DNA follows: TGCGCCAGCAGCTTGCCCGCCGGACAGGGAGGAGAAAAACTGTTTTTT.

The chain has TRBV12-3 or TRBV12-4 and TRBJ2-3; 9 nucleotides line up with TRBD2. The CDR3 runs 16 residues. Losses at the gene ends were 4 bases for V and 0 bases for J; bases not matched to a gene: 5. The CDR3 is CASSWLAGSSTDTQYF. Written as DNA, the CDR3 is TGTGCCAGCAGTTGGCTAGCGGGGTCTAGCACAGATACGCAGTATTTT.